These T cell receptor beta chains were read from a single sample in a study of preoperative IRX-2 immunotherapy in early breast cancer. Assay: immunoSEQ multiplex PCR; the TCRdb copy retains only in-frame clones and omits some. Of about 1,400 clones in the sample, around 60% were seen once. Sample: tumor tissue, taken before IRX-2 immunotherapy. Source of these receptors: a human donor with breast cancer. CDR3s include the opening cysteine and the closing phenylalanine or tryptophan. Fields, in order: CDR3 DNA, CDR3 protein, clone size, J gene, V gene, D gene. The D gene is left open where the match is weak. Not all rows give a size; the values are once, few, many and, for expanded clones, a class.

cdr3_nt: TGTGCCAGCAGTCTGTCACCCAGGGGCGGTGAGCAGTTCTTC; cdr3_aa: CASSLSPRGGEQFF; clone_size: .; j_call: TRBJ2-1; v_call: TRBV28; d_call: .
cdr3_nt: TGTGCCAGCACCCCCGACAGATGGAACACTGAAGCTTTCTTT; cdr3_aa: CASTPDRWNTEAFF; clone_size: .; j_call: TRBJ1-1; v_call: TRBV12-5; d_call: .
cdr3_nt: TGTGCCTGGATGACCCAGGGGACGGGCACCGGGGAGCTGTTTTTT; cdr3_aa: CAWMTQGTGTGELFF; clone_size: .; j_call: TRBJ2-2; v_call: TRBV30; d_call: .
cdr3_nt: TGCGCCAGCAGCCTTCGCCAAGGACAGGACGGTGAAGCTTTCTTT; cdr3_aa: CASSLRQGQDGEAFF; clone_size: .; j_call: TRBJ1-1; v_call: TRBV5-1; d_call: TRBD1
cdr3_nt: TGTGCCACCCAGACAGGACAGAAAAACTACAATGAGCAGTTCTTC; cdr3_aa: CATQTGQKNYNEQFF; clone_size: .; j_call: TRBJ2-1; v_call: TRBV15; d_call: .
cdr3_nt: TGTGCCAGCAGAAAGGGAGAAGAGCTCAATGAGCAGTTCTTC; cdr3_aa: CASRKGEELNEQFF; clone_size: once; j_call: TRBJ2-1; v_call: TRBV11-3; d_call: .
cdr3_nt: TGTGCCAGCTCACCACCGACAGAATCCTATGGCTACACCTTC; cdr3_aa: CASSPPTESYGYTF; clone_size: .; j_call: TRBJ1-2; v_call: TRBV18; d_call: .
cdr3_nt: TGTGCCAGCAATCCCATATTACGGGGAGCTTTCTTT; cdr3_aa: CASNPILRGAFF; clone_size: .; j_call: TRBJ1-1; v_call: TRBV12-5; d_call: .
cdr3_nt: TGTGCCAGCTCACCAGGGGGACAGGGGGACCTTCACTCAACCTACGAGCAGTACTTC; cdr3_aa: CASSPGGQGDLHSTYEQYF; clone_size: .; j_call: TRBJ2-7; v_call: TRBV18; d_call: TRBD1
cdr3_nt: TGTGCTAGTGGACCAGAGGCCGGCAATCAGCCCCAGCATTTT; cdr3_aa: CASGPEAGNQPQHF; clone_size: .; j_call: TRBJ1-5; v_call: TRBV12-5; d_call: .
cdr3_nt: TGCAGCGTCGGAGTGGGGGGTAGAATAGCGGGAGTAGCCAAAAACATTCAGTACTTC; cdr3_aa: CSVGVGGRIAGVAKNIQYF; clone_size: .; j_call: TRBJ2-4; v_call: TRBV29-1; d_call: TRBD2
cdr3_nt: TGCGCCAGCAGCAACAGCGCCCTCCTGGCGGGCTCCTACAATGAGCAGTTCTTC; cdr3_aa: CASSNSALLAGSYNEQFF; clone_size: .; j_call: TRBJ2-1; v_call: TRBV5-1; d_call: .
cdr3_nt: TGTGCCAGCAGTTACTCGAGCAGATTGAATAGCAATCAGCCCCAGCATTTT; cdr3_aa: CASSYSSRLNSNQPQHF; clone_size: few; j_call: TRBJ1-5; v_call: TRBV6-8; d_call: .
cdr3_nt: TGTGCCAGTAGTTCGGACAGGGACTTGGATGAAGCTTTCTTT; cdr3_aa: CASSSDRDLDEAFF; clone_size: few; j_call: TRBJ1-1; v_call: TRBV19; d_call: TRBD1
cdr3_nt: TGTGCCAGCAGCCAGGGCCTCCGGCAGGGGGCTGGGAATGAGCAGTTCTTC; cdr3_aa: CASSQGLRQGAGNEQFF; clone_size: few; j_call: TRBJ2-1; v_call: TRBV11-3; d_call: TRBD1